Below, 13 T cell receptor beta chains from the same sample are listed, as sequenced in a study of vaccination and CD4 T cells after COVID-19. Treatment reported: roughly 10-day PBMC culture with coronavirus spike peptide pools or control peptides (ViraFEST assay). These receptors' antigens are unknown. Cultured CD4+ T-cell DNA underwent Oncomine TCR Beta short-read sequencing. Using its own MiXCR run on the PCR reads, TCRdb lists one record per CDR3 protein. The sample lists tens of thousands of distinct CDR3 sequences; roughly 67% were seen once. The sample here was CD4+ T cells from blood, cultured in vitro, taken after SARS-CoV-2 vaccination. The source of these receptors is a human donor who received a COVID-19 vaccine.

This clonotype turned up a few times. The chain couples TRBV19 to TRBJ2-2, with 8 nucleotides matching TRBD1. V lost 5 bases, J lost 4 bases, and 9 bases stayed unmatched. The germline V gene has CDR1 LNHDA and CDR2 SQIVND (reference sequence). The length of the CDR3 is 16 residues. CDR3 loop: CASSLPLGTGTGELFF. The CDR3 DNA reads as TGTGCCAGTAGTTTACCGTTAGGGACAGGCACCGGGGAGCTGTTTTTT.

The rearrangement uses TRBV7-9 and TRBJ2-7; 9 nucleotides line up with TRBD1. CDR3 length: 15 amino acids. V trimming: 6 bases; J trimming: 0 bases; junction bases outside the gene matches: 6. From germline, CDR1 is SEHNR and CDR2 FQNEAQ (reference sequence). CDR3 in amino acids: CASSPGTGYSYEQYF. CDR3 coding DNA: TGTGCCAGCAGTCCCGGGACAGGGTACTCCTACGAGCAGTACTTC.

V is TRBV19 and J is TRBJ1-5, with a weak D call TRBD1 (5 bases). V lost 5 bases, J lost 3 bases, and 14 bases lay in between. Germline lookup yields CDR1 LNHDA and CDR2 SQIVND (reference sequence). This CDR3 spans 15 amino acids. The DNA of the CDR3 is TGTGCCAGTAGTCCCCGGCGGGGACTCAATCAGCCCCAGCATTTT. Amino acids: CASSPRRGLNQPQHF.

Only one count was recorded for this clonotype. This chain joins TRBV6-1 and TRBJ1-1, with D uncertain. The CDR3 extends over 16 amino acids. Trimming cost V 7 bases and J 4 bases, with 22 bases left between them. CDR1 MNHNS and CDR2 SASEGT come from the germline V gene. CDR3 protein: CASTNTLLGGATEAFF. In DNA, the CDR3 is TGTGCCAGCACTAACACACTCTTGGGAGGTGCCACTGAAGCTTTCTTT.

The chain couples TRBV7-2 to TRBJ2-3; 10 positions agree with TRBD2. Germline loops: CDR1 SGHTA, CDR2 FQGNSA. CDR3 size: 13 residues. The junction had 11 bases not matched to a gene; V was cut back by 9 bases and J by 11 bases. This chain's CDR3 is CARGGLAGVGQYF. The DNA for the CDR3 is TGTGCCAGGGGGGGGCTAGCGGGGGTGGGGCAGTATTTT. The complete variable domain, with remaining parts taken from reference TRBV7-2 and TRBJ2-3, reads GAGVSQSPSNKVTEKGKDVELRCDPISGHTALYWYRQSLGQGLEFLIYFQGNSAPDKSGLPSDRFSAERTGGSVSTLTIQRTQQEDSAVYLCARGGLAGVGQYFGPGTRLTVL.

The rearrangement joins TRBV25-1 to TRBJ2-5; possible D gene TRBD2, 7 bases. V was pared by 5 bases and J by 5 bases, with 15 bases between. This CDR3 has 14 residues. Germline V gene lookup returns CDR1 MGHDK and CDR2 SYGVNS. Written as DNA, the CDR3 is TGTGCCAGCAGTTACCCGGGGGGCAGGGAGACCCAGTACTTC. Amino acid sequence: CASSYPGGRETQYF.

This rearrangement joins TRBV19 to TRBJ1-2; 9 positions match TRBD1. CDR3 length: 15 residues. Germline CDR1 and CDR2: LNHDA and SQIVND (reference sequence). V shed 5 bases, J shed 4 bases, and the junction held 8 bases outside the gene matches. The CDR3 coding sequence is TGTGCCAGTAGTCCCCCGGGACAGGGATCCTATGGCTACACCTTC. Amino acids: CASSPPGQGSYGYTF.

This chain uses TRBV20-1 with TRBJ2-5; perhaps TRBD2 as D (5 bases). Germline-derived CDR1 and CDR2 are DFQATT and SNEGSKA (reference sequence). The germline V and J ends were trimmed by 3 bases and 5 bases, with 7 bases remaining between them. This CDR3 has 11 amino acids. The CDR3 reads CSARTGETQYF. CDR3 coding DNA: TGCAGTGCTAGGACGGGGGAGACCCAGTACTTC.

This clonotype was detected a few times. The CDR3 spells CASSLAIDTDTQYF. In DNA, the CDR3 is TGTGCCAGCAGCTTGGCTATTGACACAGATACGCAGTATTTT. The chain couples TRBV11-1 to TRBJ2-3; unclear D gene. Trimming pared 3 bases from V and 2 bases from J, leaving 9 bases between. Germline CDR1 reads SGHAT; CDR2 reads FQDESV (reference sequence). The CDR3 is 14 amino acids. The entire variable domain, with the rest obtained from reference TRBV11-1 and TRBJ2-3, is as follows: EAEVAQSPRYKITEKSQAVAFWCDPISGHATLYWYRQILGQGPELLVQFQDESVVDDSQLPKDRFSAERLKGVDSTLKIQPAELGDSAMYLCASSLAIDTDTQYFGPGTRLTVL.

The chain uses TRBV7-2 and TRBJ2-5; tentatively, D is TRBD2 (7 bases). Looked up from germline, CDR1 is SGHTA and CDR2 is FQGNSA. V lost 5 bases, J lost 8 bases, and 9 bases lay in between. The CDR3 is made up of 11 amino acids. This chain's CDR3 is CASSGGGTQYF. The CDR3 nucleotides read TGTGCCAGCAGCGGCGGGGGCACCCAGTACTTC.

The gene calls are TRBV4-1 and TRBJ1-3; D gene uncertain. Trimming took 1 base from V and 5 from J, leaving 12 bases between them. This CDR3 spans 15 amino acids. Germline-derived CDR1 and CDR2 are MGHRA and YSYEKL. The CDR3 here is CASSQVRSRRNTIYF. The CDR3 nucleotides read TGCGCCAGCAGCCAAGTACGTAGTCGTCGAAACACCATATATTTT.

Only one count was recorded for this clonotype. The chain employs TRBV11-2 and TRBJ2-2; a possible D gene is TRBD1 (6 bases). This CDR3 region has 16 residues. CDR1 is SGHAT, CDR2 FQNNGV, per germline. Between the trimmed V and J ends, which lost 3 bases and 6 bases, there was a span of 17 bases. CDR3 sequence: CASSLGHSKVAGELFF. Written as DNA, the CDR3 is TGTGCCAGCAGCTTGGGACACTCCAAAGTAGCCGGGGAGCTGTTTTTT. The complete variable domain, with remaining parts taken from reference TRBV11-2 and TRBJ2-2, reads EAGVAQSPRYKIIEKRQSVAFWCNPISGHATLYWYQQILGQGPKLLIQFQNNGVVDDSQLPKDRFSAERLKGVDSTLKIQPAKLEDSAVYLCASSLGHSKVAGELFFGEGSRLTVL.

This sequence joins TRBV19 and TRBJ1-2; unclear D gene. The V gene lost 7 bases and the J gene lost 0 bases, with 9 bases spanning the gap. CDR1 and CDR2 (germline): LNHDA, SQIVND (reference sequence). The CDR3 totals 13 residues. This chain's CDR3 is CASMPRPNYGYTF. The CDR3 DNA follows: TGTGCCAGTATGCCACGACCTAACTATGGCTACACCTTC.